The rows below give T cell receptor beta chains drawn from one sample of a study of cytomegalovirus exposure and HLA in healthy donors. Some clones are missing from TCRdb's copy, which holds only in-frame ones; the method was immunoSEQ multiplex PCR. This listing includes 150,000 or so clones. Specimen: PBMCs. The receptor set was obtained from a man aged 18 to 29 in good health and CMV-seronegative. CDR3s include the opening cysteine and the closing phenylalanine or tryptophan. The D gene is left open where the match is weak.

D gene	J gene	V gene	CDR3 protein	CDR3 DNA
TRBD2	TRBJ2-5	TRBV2	CASRAGGLQETQYF	TGTGCCAGCAGAGCGGGAGGGCTTCAAGAGACCCAGTACTTC
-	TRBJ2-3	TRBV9	CASSVEQISTDTQYF	TGTGCCAGCAGCGTAGAACAGATCAGCACAGATACGCAGTATTTT
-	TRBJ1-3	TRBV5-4	CASSVNPGTTGNTIYF	TGTGCCAGCAGCGTAAACCCGGGGACTACGGGAAACACCATATATTTT
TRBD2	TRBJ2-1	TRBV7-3	CASSFGGTNNEQFF	TGTGCCAGCAGCTTCGGCGGGACTAACAATGAGCAGTTCTTC
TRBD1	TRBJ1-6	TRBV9	CASSPRTGIYNSPLHF	TGTGCCAGCAGCCCCAGGACAGGGATATATAATTCACCCCTCCACTTT
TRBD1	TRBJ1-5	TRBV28	CASSRDSYQPQHF	TGTGCCAGCAGTCGGGACAGTTATCAGCCCCAGCATTTT
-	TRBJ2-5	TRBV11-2	CASSDAGATETQYF	TGTGCCAGCAGCGACGCGGGGGCTACAGAGACCCAGTACTTC
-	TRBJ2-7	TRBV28	CASSLQGLSYEQYF	TGTGCCAGCAGTTTGCAGGGACTCTCCTACGAGCAGTACTTC
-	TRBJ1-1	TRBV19	CASSTRTAYTEAFF	TGTGCCAGTAGTACCAGGACAGCGTACACTGAAGCTTTCTTT
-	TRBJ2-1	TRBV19	CASRTTGFQEQFF	TGTGCCAGTAGGACCACAGGGTTCCAGGAGCAGTTCTTC
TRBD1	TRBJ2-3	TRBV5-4	CASSLEGQGTDTQYF	TGTGCCAGCAGCTTGGAGGGACAGGGCACAGATACGCAGTATTTT
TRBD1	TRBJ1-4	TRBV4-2	CASSQELANDRGREKLFF	TGTGCCAGCAGCCAAGAACTGGCTAATGACAGGGGCCGGGAAAAACTGTTTTTT
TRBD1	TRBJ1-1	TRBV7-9	CASSLARSGGSTEAFF	TGTGCCAGCAGCTTGGCGAGGTCAGGGGGAAGCACTGAAGCTTTCTTT
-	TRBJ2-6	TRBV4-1	CASSQDVRGTGANVLTF	TGCGCCAGCAGCCAAGATGTCAGGGGCACTGGGGCCAACGTCCTGACTTTC
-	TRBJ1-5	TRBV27	CASSLGRFNQPQHF	TGTGCCAGCAGTTTAGGGAGGTTCAATCAGCCCCAGCATTTT
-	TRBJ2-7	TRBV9	CASSVDNGRIYEQYF	TGTGCCAGCAGCGTAGATAACGGGAGAATCTACGAGCAGTACTTC
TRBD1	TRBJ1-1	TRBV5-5	CASSLASGGIAEAFF	TGTGCCAGCAGCTTGGCTTCAGGGGGCATCGCTGAAGCTTTCTTT
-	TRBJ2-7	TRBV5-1	CAIPLRYEQYF	TGCGCCATCCCGCTGCGCTACGAGCAGTACTTC
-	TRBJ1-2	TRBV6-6	CASSYQAGYTF	TGTGCCAGCAGTTACCAGGCGGGCTACACCTTC
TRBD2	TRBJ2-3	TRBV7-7	CASSSGPTDTQYF	TGTGCTAGCTCTAGCGGGCCAACCGATACGCAGTATTTT
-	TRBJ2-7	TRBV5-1	CASSLRGRGTVRNEQYF	TGCGCCAGCAGCTTGCGGGGGAGAGGGACAGTGAGGAACGAGCAGTACTTC
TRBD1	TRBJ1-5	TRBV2	CASKRTGALGQPQHF	TGTGCCAGCAAGAGGACAGGGGCCCTGGGGCAGCCCCAGCATTTT
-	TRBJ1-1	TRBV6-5	CASRPGTREAFF	TGTGCCAGCAGACCCGGGACACGGGAAGCTTTCTTT
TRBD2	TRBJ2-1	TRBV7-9	CASSPRTSGSYNEQFF	TGTGCCAGCAGCCCCCGGACTAGCGGCTCCTACAATGAGCAGTTCTTC
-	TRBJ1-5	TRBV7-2	CASSLELVSSNQPQHF	TGTGCCAGCAGCTTAGAGTTAGTTAGTAGCAATCAGCCCCAGCATTTT
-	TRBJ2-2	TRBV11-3	CASSQGQWTGELFF	TGTGCCAGCAGCCAAGGACAGTGGACCGGGGAGCTGTTTTTT
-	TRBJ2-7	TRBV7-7	CASSLRTGSYEQYF	TGTGCCAGCAGCCTAAGAACAGGGTCCTACGAGCAGTACTTC
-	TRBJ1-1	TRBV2	CASSALNRNTEAFF	TGTGCCAGCAGTGCCCTTAACAGGAACACTGAAGCTTTCTTT
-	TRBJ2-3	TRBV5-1	CASSWGERGTDTQYF	TGCGCCAGCAGCTGGGGGGAGAGGGGCACAGATACGCAGTATTTT
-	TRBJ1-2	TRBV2	CASSLTTQRGYTF	TGTGCCAGCAGCCTTACGACCCAGAGGGGCTACACCTTC
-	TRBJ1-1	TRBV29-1	CSVSTQVEAFF	TGCAGCGTGAGTACCCAGGTGGAAGCTTTCTTT
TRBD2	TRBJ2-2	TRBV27	CASSLLAGGGTGELFF	TGTGCCAGCAGTCTTCTAGCGGGAGGTGGAACCGGGGAGCTGTTTTTT
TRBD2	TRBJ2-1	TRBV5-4	CASSFKREQYNEQFF	TGTGCCAGCAGCTTTAAGCGGGAGCAGTACAATGAGCAGTTCTTC
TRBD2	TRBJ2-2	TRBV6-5	CATRGGLVAGELFF	TGTGCCACCCGGGGGGGACTGGTCGCCGGGGAGCTGTTTTTT
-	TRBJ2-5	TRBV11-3	CASSLGQGTWIQETQYF	TGTGCCAGCAGCTTGGGGCAGGGAACGTGGATACAAGAGACCCAGTACTTC
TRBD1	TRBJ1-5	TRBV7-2	CASSPQGQGGQPQHF	TGTGCCAGCAGCCCCCAGGGACAGGGAGGACAGCCCCAGCATTTT
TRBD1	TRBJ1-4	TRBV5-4	CASSYEGAREKLFF	TGTGCCAGCAGCTATGAGGGGGCACGGGAAAAACTGTTTTTT
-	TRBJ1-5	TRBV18	CASSPPATGTTGNQPQHF	TGTGCCAGCTCACCACCTGCAACAGGGACGACGGGCAATCAGCCCCAGCATTTT
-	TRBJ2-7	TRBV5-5	CASSSSQGRGYEQYF	TGTGCCAGCAGCTCGAGCCAGGGAAGGGGCTACGAGCAGTACTTC
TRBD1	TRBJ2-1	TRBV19	CASLGQGIAYNEQFF	TGTGCCAGCCTGGGACAGGGAATTGCCTACAATGAGCAGTTCTTC